Below, 28 T cell receptor beta chains from the same sample are listed, as sequenced in a study of T cell responses to AZD1222 COVID-19 vaccine. Using immunoSEQ multiplex PCR, the repertoire was profiled, and TCRdb retains in-frame clones only, with some absent. The sample consists of 100,000 or so clones, about 87% of them appearing once. The sample in question was peripheral blood, obtained 28 days after the second AZD1222 dose. These receptors all come from an adult who received the AZD1222 COVID-19 vaccine.

The genes are TRBV9 and TRBJ1-1; TRBD1 matches 11 bases. Germline V gene sequence: CDR1 SGDLS, CDR2 YYNGEE. The CDR3 is 14 residues long. Germline trimming cut 4 bases from V and 8 bases from J; bases unmatched to any gene: 7. The DNA of the CDR3 is TGTGCCAGCAGCCCCCGGACAGGGGGCGGCGAAGCTTTCTTT. Translated: CASSPRTGGGEAFF.

The CDR3, as DNA: TGCGCCAGCAGCGGATTTAGCGGGAGGGTAAATGAGCAGTTCTTC. Translating it yields CASSGFSGRVNEQFF. This sequence joins TRBV4-1 and TRBJ2-1; the match to TRBD2 covers 11 bases. CDR3 size: 15 residues. Germline CDR1 MGHRA, CDR2 YSYEKL. The J segment lost 7 bases and the V segment lost 5 bases, leaving 7 bases of the junction unmatched.

The chain recombines TRBV5-5 with TRBJ2-2, with a tentative D call TRBD1 (6 bases). CDR1 and CDR2 from the germline V gene are SGHKS and YYEKEE (reference sequence). The V end was cut by 4 bases, the J end by 2 bases, with 15 bases between. The CDR3 runs 16 residues. CDR3 region: CASSRNSGVNTGELFF. The CDR3 DNA is TGTGCCAGCAGCAGAAATTCAGGGGTTAACACCGGGGAGCTGTTTTTT.

The chain recombines TRBV18 with TRBJ2-1, with TRBD2 matching over 7 bases. The V gene end was trimmed by 6 bases and the J gene end by 3 bases; junction bases not matched to a gene: 5. The CDR3 runs 14 residues. CDR1 is KGHSH, CDR2 LQKENI, per germline. Written as DNA, the CDR3 is TGTGCCAGCTCTCCCCTAGCGGACTACAATGAGCAGTTCTTC. Protein: CASSPLADYNEQFF.

The rearrangement uses TRBV18 and TRBJ2-4, with 10 nucleotides matching TRBD2. The V segment lost 3 bases and the J segment 1 base; nucleotides outside the gene matches: 0. Germline CDR1 and CDR2: KGHSH and LQKENI. This CDR3 spans 15 amino acids. DNA for the CDR3: TGTGCCAGCTCACCTAGCGGGAGGGCCAAAAACATTCAGTACTTC. Translating gives CASSPSGRAKNIQYF.

The CDR3 region has the DNA TGTGCCAGCAGCGGTCGGGACAGCTTCAATGAGCAGTTCTTC. This encodes CASSGRDSFNEQFF. The chain is built from TRBV7-9 and TRBJ2-1; TRBD1 agrees at 7 bases. Unmatched junction bases numbered 7, after V lost 5 bases and J lost 6 bases. The germline gives CDR1 SEHNR, CDR2 FQNEAQ (reference sequence). This CDR3 spans 14 amino acids.

The gene calls are TRBV6-1 and TRBJ1-5; D is perhaps TRBD1 (6 bases). V was shortened by 0 bases and J by 1 base, with 13 bases between the two germline ends. This CDR3 has 17 amino acids. Per germline, CDR1 MNHNS and CDR2 SASEGT. The CDR3 loop is CASSEARDIKSNQPQHF. The CDR3 nucleotides read TGTGCCAGCAGTGAAGCTCGGGACATAAAGAGCAATCAGCCCCAGCATTTT.

The chain carries TRBV5-1 and TRBJ2-1; D unresolved. The CDR3 is 12 amino acids. Trimming took off 3 bases at V and 3 bases at J, with 4 bases between the two ends. Germline V gene lookup returns CDR1 SGHRS and CDR2 YFSETQ. The CDR3 sequence: CASSSGYNEQFF. The CDR3 DNA is TGCGCCAGCAGCTCAGGCTACAATGAGCAGTTCTTC.

The chain joins TRBV15 to TRBJ1-2; 8 bases map to TRBD1. The CDR3 has 17 residues. The germline gives CDR1 LNHNV, CDR2 YYDKDF (reference sequence). V lost 3 bases to trimming and J lost 4 bases; unmatched junction nucleotides: 13. The CDR3 region has the DNA TGTGCCACCAGCAGTGGACAGGGCGTCTCCTTAGGCTATGGCTACACCTTC. This codes for CATSSGQGVSLGYGYTF.

J is TRBJ2-7 and V is TRBV4-1; 9 bases line up with TRBD1. V lost 4 bases to trimming and J lost 4 bases; unmatched junction nucleotides: 8. CDR1 is MGHRA and CDR2 is YSYEKL in the germline V gene. This CDR3 comprises 15 residues. Written as DNA, the CDR3 is TGCGCCAGCAGCCTCCCGGGACAGGGTCTGTACGAGCAGTACTTC. Translating gives CASSLPGQGLYEQYF.

The chain combines TRBV4-2 with TRBJ1-2; D gene unclear. Deletions cut 5 bases from V and 6 bases from J, with 7 bases between. The CDR3 runs 11 residues. Germline assignment: CDR1 LGHNA and CDR2 YNFKEQ. Written as DNA, the CDR3 is TGTGCCAGCAGCAACCGGGATGGCTACACCTTC. Encoded protein: CASSNRDGYTF.

The chain has TRBV19 and TRBJ2-1; TRBD2 matches at 15 bases. The CDR3 contains 16 residues. CDR1 and CDR2 from the germline V gene are LNHDA and SQIVND (reference sequence). V trimming: 1 base; J trimming: 9 bases; junction bases outside the gene matches: 4. CDR3 nucleotides: TGTGCCAGTAGTATAGGGACTAGCGGGAGGGCCGTTGAGCAGTTCTTC. Its protein product is CASSIGTSGRAVEQFF.

J is TRBJ1-1 and V is TRBV5-6, with 8 bases identical to TRBD1. CDR1 SGHDT and CDR2 YYEEEE come from the germline V gene. V was pared by 3 bases and J by 4 bases, with 2 bases of the junction left unmatched. This CDR3 is built from 13 residues. The CDR3 sequence: CASSYDRGTEAFF. In nucleotides, the CDR3 is TGTGCCAGCAGCTATGACAGGGGCACTGAAGCTTTCTTT.

The chain couples TRBV27 to TRBJ1-2; D gene unclear. CDR1 MNHEY and CDR2 SMNVEV come from the germline V gene (reference sequence). Trimming took off 5 bases at V and 2 bases at J, with 18 bases between the two ends. This CDR3 has 16 amino acids. DNA of the CDR3: TGTGCCAGCAGTCTGGGCCGTGAGGGTAGGAACTATGGCTACACCTTC. Protein: CASSLGREGRNYGYTF.

The rearrangement links TRBV3-1 (or the pseudogene TRBV3-2) to TRBJ1-2; TRBD1 agrees at 9 bases. CDR3 length: 15 residues. V was pared by 4 bases and J by 5 bases, with 8 bases of the junction left unmatched. Germline CDR1 reads LGHDT; CDR2 reads YNNKEL (reference sequence). CDR3 nucleotide sequence: TGTGCCAGCAGCCTCTCTACAGGGGGCTTGTATGGCTACACCTTC. As protein: CASSLSTGGLYGYTF.

The chain employs TRBV5-1 and TRBJ1-1; D gene ambiguous. Looked up from germline, CDR1 is SGHRS and CDR2 is YFSETQ. The CDR3 extends over 14 amino acids. The V and J ends lost 7 bases and 0 bases respectively, with 13 bases between them. CDR3 protein: CASAEEGMNTEAFF. The CDR3 nucleotides are TGCGCCAGCGCTGAGGAGGGTATGAACACTGAAGCTTTCTTT.

This chain links TRBV6-5 with TRBJ1-1; TRBD1 might be the D (6 bases). The germline V gene has CDR1 MNHEY and CDR2 SVGAGI. This CDR3 is 13 amino acids long. V was clipped by 8 bases and J by 3 bases, with 13 bases between them. Written as DNA, the CDR3 is TGTGCCAGCCGACAGGAAAGGGACACTGAAGCTTTCTTT. Its protein is CASRQERDTEAFF.

This clone was observed a handful of times. The chain uses TRBV5-6 and TRBJ2-7, with no clear D. V was cut by 0 bases and J by 3 bases, with 7 bases left in between. Germline-derived CDR1 and CDR2 are SGHDT and YYEEEE. This CDR3 has 13 amino acids. CDR3 sequence: CASSLAQHYEQYF. DNA of the CDR3: TGTGCCAGCAGCTTGGCCCAACACTACGAGCAGTACTTC.

As to this clone: Mismatch with germline at one junction end may stem from a read error. J is TRBJ2-3 and V is TRBV4-2, with TRBD1 identical over 8 bases. Germline CDR1 reads LGHNA; CDR2 reads YNFKEQ. The CDR3 has 16 residues. As DNA, the CDR3 is TGTGCCAGCACCCAAGAGGACAGGGCTAGCACAGATACGCAGTATTTT. Translating gives CASTQEDRASTDTQYF.

Only one count was recorded for this clone. V gene TRBV7-2 combines with J gene TRBJ2-3; weak D call: TRBD2 (6 bases). The CDR3 runs to 15 residues. V lost 6 bases, J lost 0 bases, and 13 bases lay in between. Germline assignment: CDR1 SGHTA and CDR2 FQGNSA. The DNA for the CDR3 is TGTGCCAGCAGTCGGGGACTGGCAAGCACAGATACGCAGTATTTT. Protein sequence: CASSRGLASTDTQYF.

This clone was seen once. The chain joins TRBV29-1 to TRBJ1-2, with a possible D match to TRBD1 (6 bases). Per the germline V gene, CDR1 is SQVTM and CDR2 is ANQGSEA. The CDR3 is 13 amino acids. V lost 6 bases and J 8 bases, leaving 19 bases between the germline ends. Here the CDR3 DNA reads TGCAGCGTGATCCAGGGCCCAGGGGACGGCTACACCTTC. It is translated as CSVIQGPGDGYTF.

The chain employs TRBV21-1 and TRBJ2-5; the DNA was not compared with TRBD1, the D call given in the table. TRBV21-1 is a known pseudogene. There are 18 residues in the CDR3. The chain's CDR3 is CASSINSRDRAPRETQYF. Written as DNA, the CDR3 is TGTGCCAGCAGCATAAATTCGAGGGACAGGGCCCCGCGGGAGACCCAGTACTTC.

The CDR3 here is CASSLMQGKNEQYF. CDR3 DNA sequence: TGTGCCAGCAGTTTAATGCAGGGGAAGAACGAGCAGTACTTC. The chain joins TRBV27 to TRBJ2-7; possibly TRBD1 for D (6 bases). CDR3 length: 14 residues. V shed 2 bases and J shed 5 bases, with 13 bases lying between them. Germline CDR1 is MNHEY and CDR2 is SMNVEV (reference sequence).

The V gene is TRBV18, the J gene TRBJ1-6; unclear D gene. The CDR3 has 15 amino acids. Germline-derived CDR1 and CDR2 are KGHSH and LQKENI. Trimming pared 0 bases from V and 5 bases from J, leaving 8 bases between. The CDR3 reads CASSPPNSHNSPLHF. The DNA for the CDR3 is TGTGCCAGCTCACCACCAAATAGCCATAATTCACCCCTCCACTTT.

The genes are TRBV5-1 and TRBJ2-7, with 7 bases fitting TRBD1. Germline V CDR1 and CDR2: SGHRS, YFSETQ. The CDR3 loop spans 15 amino acids. The trim removed 4 bases at V and 11 bases at J, leaving 18 bases unmatched. This CDR3 is CASSQEGQSSYVEYF. The CDR3 nucleotides are TGCGCCAGCAGCCAAGAGGGACAGAGCTCCTACGTGGAGTACTTC. Based on the CDR3 plus reference TRBV5-1 and TRBJ2-7, the full variable domain is KAGVTQTPRYLIKTRGQQVTLSCSPISGHRSVSWYQQTPGQGLQFLFEYFSETQRNKGNFPGRFSGRQFSNSRSEMNVSTLELGDSALYLCASSQEGQSSYVEYFGPGTRLTVT.

This chain links TRBV5-7 with TRBJ2-1; TRBD2 might be the D (5 bases). TRBV5-7 carries the ORF label, with uncertain function. V was cut by 5 bases and J by 0 bases, with 15 bases left in between. The CDR3 has 16 residues. CDR3 in amino acids: CASRTPPGGSYNEQFF. CDR3 sequence (DNA): TGTGCCAGCAGGACGCCGCCTGGAGGCTCCTACAATGAGCAGTTCTTC.

This clone was observed a single time. The rearrangement uses TRBV6-1 and TRBJ1-1; no definite D call. V was cut by 3 bases and J by 0 bases, with 14 bases left in between. The CDR3 totals 16 residues. Germline CDR1 and CDR2: MNHNS and SASEGT. The CDR3 protein is CASSDYGLDMNTEAFF. In DNA, the CDR3 is TGTGCCAGCAGTGACTATGGTCTGGATATGAACACTGAAGCTTTCTTT.

The chain uses TRBV18 and TRBJ2-1, with 7 bases identical to TRBD2. After removal of 3 bases from V and 1 base from J, the junction contained 12 bases not matched to a gene. CDR1 KGHSH and CDR2 LQKENI come from the germline V gene. The CDR3 sequence is 18 residues long. CDR3 residues: CASSPLGLAGVSYNEQFF. The CDR3 nucleotides read TGTGCCAGCTCACCCCTTGGACTTGCGGGGGTGTCCTACAATGAGCAGTTCTTC. The full variable domain, with the rest looked up from reference TRBV18 and TRBJ2-1, is NAGVMQNPRHLVRRRGQEARLRCSPMKGHSHVYWYRQLPEEGLKFMVYLQKENIIDESGMPKERFSAEFPKEGPSILRIQQVVRGDSAAYFCASSPLGLAGVSYNEQFFGPGTRLTVL.